This T cell receptor beta chain was observed in a study of regulatory T cells in long-lasting Graves disease. The TCR beta library used iRepertoire HTBI primers with Arm-PCR amplification of CDR3. Via MiXCR, TCRdb re-called the multiplex PCR reads, giving one row per CDR3 protein. Of under 450,000 distinct CDR3 sequences listed, about a quarter are singletons. Described time point: persistent/refractory GD, antithyroid drugs over 5 years with positive TRAb. RNA isolated from PBMCs was used to make the TCR library. V lost 4 bases, J lost 5 bases, and 8 bases lay in between. This CDR3 region has 12 residues. Germline loops: CDR1 MDHEN, CDR2 SYDVKM.

The source was peripheral blood mononuclear cells (PBMCs), collected when the disease was refractory, from a patient treated with antithyroid drugs. This clonotype was obtained from a female donor with Graves disease. The chain employs TRBV28 and TRBJ2-5, with D unresolved. The CDR3 nucleotides read TGTGCCAGCAGTTCGAATTCGGAGACCCAGTACTTC. It encodes CASSSNSETQYF.